This T cell receptor beta chain was retrieved from a study of human T cells and chemical hapten exposure. The study's findings and limits: DPC sensitization left the count of TCRs above 1 in 1000 unchanged. Controls formed significantly fewer large CDR3 similarity clusters than expanded TCRs did.

Time point specified: pre-sensitization, week 0. Treatment specified: therapeutic diphenylcyclopropenone sensitization with weekly scalp DPC. A few counts support this clonotype. Its antigen is undetermined. TCRdb reprocessed the RACE reads with MiXCR, giving one entry per CDR3 protein. There are more than 80,000 distinct CDR3 sequences in the sample; 12% occur only once, and over 1.5% lies in the top ten. Trimming removed 6 bases from V and 8 bases from J, with 11 bases in between. The V gene's germline CDR1 is ENHRY and CDR2 SYGVKD. This CDR3 is built from 13 residues. The chain couples TRBV10-3 to TRBJ1-6; D call uncertain. This receptor was taken from a woman aged 45-59 years with alopecia areata. Some clones in this sample may be carry-over from other donors' samples. The specimen comprised whole blood, sampled in connection with sensitization to the hapten diphenylcyclopropenone (DPC). The CDR3 is CAISRSIDSPLHF. In DNA form, the CDR3 reads TGTGCCATCAGCCGGTCCATAGATTCACCCCTCCACTTT.